The sequence of this TCR beta chain was determined in a study of blood T cell repertoires in COVID-19. The overall study: Samples of COVID-19 (acute and convalescent) were obtained from the United States, Italy and Spain. Sources were T cells, B-cell-depleted T cells, or PBMCs; the material itself was cDNA or gDNA.

In the original analysis: Reference gene primer amplification yielded estimated nucleated cell counts. The table came from immunoSEQ multiplex PCR; TCRdb's copy has only in-frame clones and leaves some out. From that table come the V and J calls and clone size; the DNA was used to work out D and trimming. The table lists 45,000 to 65,000 clones, roughly 81% of them singletons. V lost 4 bases and J lost 6, with 11 bases in between. Germline lookup yields CDR1 SGHNT and CDR2 YYREEE (reference sequence). CDR3 length: 13 residues. The genes are TRBV5-4 and TRBJ2-1, with unresolved D. The TCR was taken from a woman in her fifties or sixties with acute or convalescent COVID-19. Sequenced sample: peripheral blood. The CDR3 DNA follows: TGTGCCAGCAGCGGCAACTACCGCAATGAGCAGTTCTTC. It specifies CASSGNYRNEQFF.